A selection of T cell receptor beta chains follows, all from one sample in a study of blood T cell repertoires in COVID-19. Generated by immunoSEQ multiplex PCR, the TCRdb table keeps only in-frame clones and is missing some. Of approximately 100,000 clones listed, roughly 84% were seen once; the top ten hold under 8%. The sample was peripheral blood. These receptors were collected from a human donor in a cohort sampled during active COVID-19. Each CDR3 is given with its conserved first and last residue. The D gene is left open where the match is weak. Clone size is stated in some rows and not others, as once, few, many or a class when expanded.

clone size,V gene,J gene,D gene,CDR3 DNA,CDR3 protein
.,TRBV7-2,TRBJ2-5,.,TGTGCCAGCAGCAAAGGGGGTAGACAACCGCCCAGGGCCCAGTACTTC,CASSKGGRQPPRAQYF
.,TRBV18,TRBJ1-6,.,TGTGCCAGCTCACCAGTGGACGGGGATAATTCACCCCTCCACTTT,CASSPVDGDNSPLHF
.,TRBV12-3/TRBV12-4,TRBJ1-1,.,TGTGCCATCTCGGCAGGGGTGAACACTGAAGCTTTCTTT,CAISAGVNTEAFF
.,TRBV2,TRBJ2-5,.,TGTGCCAGCAGTGGCGGTACGGACCAAGAGACCCAGTACTTC,CASSGGTDQETQYF
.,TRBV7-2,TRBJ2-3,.,TGTGCCAGCCGCCCAGGGGCGGGGGCGTATACGCAGTATTTT,CASRPGAGAYTQYF
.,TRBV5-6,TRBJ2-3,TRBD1,TGTGCCAGCAGCTCACGGGACAGTTTAATAAGCACAGATACGCAGTATTTT,CASSSRDSLISTDTQYF
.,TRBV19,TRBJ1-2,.,TGTGCCAGTAGTAGCGCTCGGGGCTATGGCTACACCTTC,CASSSARGYGYTF
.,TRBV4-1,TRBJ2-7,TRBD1,TGCGCCAGCAGCCCGGATGGGGGACAGGGCATCAAGCAGTACTTC,CASSPDGGQGIKQYF
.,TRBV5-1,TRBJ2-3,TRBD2,TGCGCCACCCAGAGCGGGGGGGCCTTTGATACGCAGTATTTT,CATQSGGAFDTQYF
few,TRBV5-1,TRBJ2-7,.,TGCGCCAGCAGCTCGGTCTGGTCGGGAGAGCAGTACTTC,CASSSVWSGEQYF
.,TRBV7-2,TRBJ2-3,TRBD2,TGTGCCAGCAGCCTAAAGTGGGCTAGCGGGGCCCTCACAGATACGCAGTATTTT,CASSLKWASGALTDTQYF
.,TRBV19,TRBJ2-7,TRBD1,TGTGCCAGTAGTCCCCGGACAGGGGACGGGGGACTCGAGCAGTACTTC,CASSPRTGDGGLEQYF
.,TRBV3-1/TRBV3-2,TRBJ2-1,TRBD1,TGTGCCAGCAGCCAGGATGACAGGGGGAGGTACAATGAGCAGTTCTTC,CASSQDDRGRYNEQFF
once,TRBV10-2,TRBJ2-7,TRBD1,TGCGCCAGCAGTGAGTACGGACAGGGCTCCTACGAGCAGTACTTC,CASSEYGQGSYEQYF
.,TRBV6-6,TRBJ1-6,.,TGTGCCAGCAGTTTCGACGGAAGCGGCACCCTCCACTTT,CASSFDGSGTLHF
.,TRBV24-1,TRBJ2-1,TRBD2,TGTGCCACCAGTGATTTACCCCGGGCTAGCGGGGGATACAATGAGCAGTTCTTC,CATSDLPRASGGYNEQFF
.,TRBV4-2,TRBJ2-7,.,TGTGCCAGCAGCCAAAACGCAGGGGATGAAGGCGAGCAGTACTTC,CASSQNAGDEGEQYF
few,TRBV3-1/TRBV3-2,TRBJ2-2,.,TGTGCCAGCAGACTGGACTCTTTCACCGGGGAGCTGTTTTTT,CASRLDSFTGELFF